Listed below are T cell receptor beta chains from one sample, sequenced in a study of shared clonotypes between healthy human individuals. Measured with immunoSEQ multiplex PCR; TCRdb has only the in-frame clones, and not every one. The sample records about 640,000 clones, approximately 75% being singletons. Sample: memory CD4+ T cells sorted from blood. The receptor source for this set is a woman in her 30s in good health. Both conserved end residues are part of each CDR3. The D gene is left open where the match is weak. Not every row has a clone size; where given, it reads once, few, many or a size class.

CDR3aa	CDR3nt	v_gene	j_gene	d_gene	abundance
CASSLIAGQGNNEQFF	TGCGCCAGCAGCTTGATAGCTGGACAGGGCAACAATGAGCAGTTCTTC	TRBV5-1	TRBJ2-1	TRBD1	once
CASSQEDFSYNEQFF	TGCGCCAGCAGCCAAGAGGATTTTTCCTACAATGAGCAGTTCTTC	TRBV5-1	TRBJ2-1	NA	NA
CAISESTGVKDYEQYF	TGTGCCATCAGTGAGTCGACAGGGGTTAAGGACTACGAGCAGTACTTC	TRBV10-3	TRBJ2-7	TRBD1	NA
CASSSGQGQPQHF	TGTGCCAGCAGCTCGGGACAGGGCCAGCCCCAGCATTTT	TRBV7-8	TRBJ1-5	TRBD1	NA
CASRLGGGVASYEQYF	TGTGCCAGCAGACTGGGGGGCGGAGTAGCTTCCTACGAGCAGTACTTC	TRBV28	TRBJ2-7	NA	NA
CASSQDATIGAFF	TGCGCCAGCAGCCAAGATGCGACTATTGGAGCTTTCTTT	TRBV4-1	TRBJ1-1	NA	few
CASSPDRPDYNEQFF	TGCGCCAGCAGCCCGGACAGACCTGATTACAATGAGCAGTTCTTC	TRBV5-1	TRBJ2-1	NA	NA
CASSPGQGRADTQYF	TGTGCCAGCAGTCCGGGACAGGGGAGGGCAGATACGCAGTATTTT	TRBV28	TRBJ2-3	TRBD1	NA
CASSHAGTGAEKLFF	TGCGCCAGCAGCCATGCCGGGACAGGGGCTGAAAAACTGTTTTTT	TRBV4-1	TRBJ1-4	TRBD1	NA
CASSRTGKGDQPQHF	TGTGCCAGCAGTCGTACAGGGAAGGGAGATCAGCCCCAGCATTTT	TRBV6-5	TRBJ1-5	NA	NA
CSVSRGNYEQYF	TGCAGCGTTTCAAGGGGAAACTACGAGCAGTACTTC	TRBV29-1	TRBJ2-7	NA	few
CASSQGWAAISGNTIYF	TGCGCCAGCAGCCAAGGGTGGGCGGCGATCTCTGGAAACACCATATATTTT	TRBV4-1	TRBJ1-3	NA	NA
CAWTLGGVSSGNTIYF	TGTGCCTGGACCCTGGGGGGGGTGAGCTCTGGAAACACCATATATTTT	TRBV30	TRBJ1-3	NA	NA
CASSFKDLDTQYF	TGTGCCAGCAGCTTCAAAGATCTAGATACGCAGTATTTT	TRBV11-2	TRBJ2-3	NA	NA
CASSFGGTSLESSYNEQFF	TGTGCCAGCAGTTTCGGTGGAACTAGCCTTGAAAGCTCCTACAATGAGCAGTTCTTC	TRBV27	TRBJ2-1	NA	few
CASSLDGGVYNEQFF	TGTGCCAGCAGCTTAGACGGGGGGGTCTACAATGAGCAGTTCTTC	TRBV7-2	TRBJ2-1	TRBD2	NA
CASSSQVGGGKEQYF	TGCGCCAGCAGCTCTCAAGTCGGCGGGGGCAAAGAGCAGTACTTC	TRBV5-1	TRBJ2-7	NA	NA
CASTLGQGPIYGYTF	TGCGCCAGCACCCTAGGACAGGGCCCAATCTATGGCTACACCTTC	TRBV5-1	TRBJ1-2	TRBD1	once
CASRRLAEAYNEQFF	TGTGCCAGCAGGCGACTAGCGGAGGCCTACAATGAGCAGTTCTTC	TRBV11-2	TRBJ2-1	TRBD2	NA
CASSLGLGGLYEQYF	TGTGCCAGCAGCTTAGGACTAGGGGGACTCTACGAGCAGTACTTC	TRBV11-2	TRBJ2-7	NA	NA
CASLIPGFNEAFF	TGTGCCAGCCTAATTCCTGGTTTTAATGAAGCTTTCTTT	TRBV5-5	TRBJ1-1	NA	many
CASSIGQGVQETQYF	TGTGCCAGTAGTATAGGTCAAGGCGTCCAAGAGACCCAGTACTTC	TRBV19	TRBJ2-5	NA	NA
CASSATAVGSTGELFF	TGTGCCAGCAGCGCGACTGCCGTCGGAAGCACCGGGGAGCTGTTTTTT	TRBV9	TRBJ2-2	NA	NA
CASSKGQGNTEAFF	TGTGCCAGCAGTAAGGGACAGGGGAACACTGAAGCTTTCTTT	TRBV6-1	TRBJ1-1	TRBD1	NA
CASSAIAGGNTGELFF	TGTGCCAGCAGCGCGATAGCGGGAGGGAACACCGGGGAGCTGTTTTTT	TRBV9	TRBJ2-2	TRBD2	NA
CASSPERSNTEAFF	TGTGCCAGCTCACCCGAGCGTTCGAACACTGAAGCTTTCTTT	TRBV18	TRBJ1-1	NA	NA
CASRGEGNQPQHF	TGTGCCAGCAGGGGGGAAGGCAATCAGCCCCAGCATTTT	TRBV25-1	TRBJ1-5	NA	NA
CASSDVTAGNTIYF	TGCGCCAGCAGTGATGTGACAGCTGGAAACACCATATATTTT	TRBV10-2	TRBJ1-3	NA	NA
CASSQGVAPSTDTQYF	TGTGCCAGCAGCCAAGGAGTAGCGCCAAGCACAGATACGCAGTATTTT	TRBV4-2	TRBJ2-3	NA	NA
CASSQEPAIGGELFF	TGCGCCAGCAGCCAAGAACCGGCAATAGGCGGGGAGCTGTTTTTT	TRBV4-1	TRBJ2-2	NA	NA
CASSLGDWEETQYF	TGTGCCAGCAGCTTGGGGGACTGGGAAGAGACCCAGTACTTC	TRBV11-2	TRBJ2-5	NA	NA
CASSEPGNQPQHF	TGTGCCAGCAGTGAACCGGGCAATCAGCCCCAGCATTTT	TRBV6-1	TRBJ1-5	NA	NA
CASGKETQYF	TGTGCCAGCGGCAAAGAGACCCAGTACTTC	TRBV25-1	TRBJ2-5	NA	NA
CASSLGRNQPQHF	TGTGCCAGCAGCTTAGGACGCAATCAGCCCCAGCATTTT	TRBV7-9	TRBJ1-5	NA	NA
CASSLRTGRNEKLFF	TGTGCCAGCAGCTTAAGGACAGGGCGAAATGAAAAACTGTTTTTT	TRBV7-2	TRBJ1-4	TRBD1	many
CASSFLGSSYEQYF	TGTGCCAGCAGTTTTCTAGGAAGCTCCTACGAGCAGTACTTC	TRBV6-6	TRBJ2-7	NA	NA
CATSRDRPHSPLHF	TGTGCCACCAGCCGCGACAGACCCCATTCACCCCTCCACTTT	TRBV15	TRBJ1-6	NA	NA
CASSGGPRHNEKLFF	TGTGCCAGCAGTGGAGGACCCCGACATAATGAAAAACTGTTTTTT	TRBV6-1	TRBJ1-4	NA	NA
CASSAAGGRFYEQYF	TGTGCCAGCAGCGCCGCGGGAGGGCGGTTTTACGAGCAGTACTTC	TRBV9	TRBJ2-7	TRBD2	NA